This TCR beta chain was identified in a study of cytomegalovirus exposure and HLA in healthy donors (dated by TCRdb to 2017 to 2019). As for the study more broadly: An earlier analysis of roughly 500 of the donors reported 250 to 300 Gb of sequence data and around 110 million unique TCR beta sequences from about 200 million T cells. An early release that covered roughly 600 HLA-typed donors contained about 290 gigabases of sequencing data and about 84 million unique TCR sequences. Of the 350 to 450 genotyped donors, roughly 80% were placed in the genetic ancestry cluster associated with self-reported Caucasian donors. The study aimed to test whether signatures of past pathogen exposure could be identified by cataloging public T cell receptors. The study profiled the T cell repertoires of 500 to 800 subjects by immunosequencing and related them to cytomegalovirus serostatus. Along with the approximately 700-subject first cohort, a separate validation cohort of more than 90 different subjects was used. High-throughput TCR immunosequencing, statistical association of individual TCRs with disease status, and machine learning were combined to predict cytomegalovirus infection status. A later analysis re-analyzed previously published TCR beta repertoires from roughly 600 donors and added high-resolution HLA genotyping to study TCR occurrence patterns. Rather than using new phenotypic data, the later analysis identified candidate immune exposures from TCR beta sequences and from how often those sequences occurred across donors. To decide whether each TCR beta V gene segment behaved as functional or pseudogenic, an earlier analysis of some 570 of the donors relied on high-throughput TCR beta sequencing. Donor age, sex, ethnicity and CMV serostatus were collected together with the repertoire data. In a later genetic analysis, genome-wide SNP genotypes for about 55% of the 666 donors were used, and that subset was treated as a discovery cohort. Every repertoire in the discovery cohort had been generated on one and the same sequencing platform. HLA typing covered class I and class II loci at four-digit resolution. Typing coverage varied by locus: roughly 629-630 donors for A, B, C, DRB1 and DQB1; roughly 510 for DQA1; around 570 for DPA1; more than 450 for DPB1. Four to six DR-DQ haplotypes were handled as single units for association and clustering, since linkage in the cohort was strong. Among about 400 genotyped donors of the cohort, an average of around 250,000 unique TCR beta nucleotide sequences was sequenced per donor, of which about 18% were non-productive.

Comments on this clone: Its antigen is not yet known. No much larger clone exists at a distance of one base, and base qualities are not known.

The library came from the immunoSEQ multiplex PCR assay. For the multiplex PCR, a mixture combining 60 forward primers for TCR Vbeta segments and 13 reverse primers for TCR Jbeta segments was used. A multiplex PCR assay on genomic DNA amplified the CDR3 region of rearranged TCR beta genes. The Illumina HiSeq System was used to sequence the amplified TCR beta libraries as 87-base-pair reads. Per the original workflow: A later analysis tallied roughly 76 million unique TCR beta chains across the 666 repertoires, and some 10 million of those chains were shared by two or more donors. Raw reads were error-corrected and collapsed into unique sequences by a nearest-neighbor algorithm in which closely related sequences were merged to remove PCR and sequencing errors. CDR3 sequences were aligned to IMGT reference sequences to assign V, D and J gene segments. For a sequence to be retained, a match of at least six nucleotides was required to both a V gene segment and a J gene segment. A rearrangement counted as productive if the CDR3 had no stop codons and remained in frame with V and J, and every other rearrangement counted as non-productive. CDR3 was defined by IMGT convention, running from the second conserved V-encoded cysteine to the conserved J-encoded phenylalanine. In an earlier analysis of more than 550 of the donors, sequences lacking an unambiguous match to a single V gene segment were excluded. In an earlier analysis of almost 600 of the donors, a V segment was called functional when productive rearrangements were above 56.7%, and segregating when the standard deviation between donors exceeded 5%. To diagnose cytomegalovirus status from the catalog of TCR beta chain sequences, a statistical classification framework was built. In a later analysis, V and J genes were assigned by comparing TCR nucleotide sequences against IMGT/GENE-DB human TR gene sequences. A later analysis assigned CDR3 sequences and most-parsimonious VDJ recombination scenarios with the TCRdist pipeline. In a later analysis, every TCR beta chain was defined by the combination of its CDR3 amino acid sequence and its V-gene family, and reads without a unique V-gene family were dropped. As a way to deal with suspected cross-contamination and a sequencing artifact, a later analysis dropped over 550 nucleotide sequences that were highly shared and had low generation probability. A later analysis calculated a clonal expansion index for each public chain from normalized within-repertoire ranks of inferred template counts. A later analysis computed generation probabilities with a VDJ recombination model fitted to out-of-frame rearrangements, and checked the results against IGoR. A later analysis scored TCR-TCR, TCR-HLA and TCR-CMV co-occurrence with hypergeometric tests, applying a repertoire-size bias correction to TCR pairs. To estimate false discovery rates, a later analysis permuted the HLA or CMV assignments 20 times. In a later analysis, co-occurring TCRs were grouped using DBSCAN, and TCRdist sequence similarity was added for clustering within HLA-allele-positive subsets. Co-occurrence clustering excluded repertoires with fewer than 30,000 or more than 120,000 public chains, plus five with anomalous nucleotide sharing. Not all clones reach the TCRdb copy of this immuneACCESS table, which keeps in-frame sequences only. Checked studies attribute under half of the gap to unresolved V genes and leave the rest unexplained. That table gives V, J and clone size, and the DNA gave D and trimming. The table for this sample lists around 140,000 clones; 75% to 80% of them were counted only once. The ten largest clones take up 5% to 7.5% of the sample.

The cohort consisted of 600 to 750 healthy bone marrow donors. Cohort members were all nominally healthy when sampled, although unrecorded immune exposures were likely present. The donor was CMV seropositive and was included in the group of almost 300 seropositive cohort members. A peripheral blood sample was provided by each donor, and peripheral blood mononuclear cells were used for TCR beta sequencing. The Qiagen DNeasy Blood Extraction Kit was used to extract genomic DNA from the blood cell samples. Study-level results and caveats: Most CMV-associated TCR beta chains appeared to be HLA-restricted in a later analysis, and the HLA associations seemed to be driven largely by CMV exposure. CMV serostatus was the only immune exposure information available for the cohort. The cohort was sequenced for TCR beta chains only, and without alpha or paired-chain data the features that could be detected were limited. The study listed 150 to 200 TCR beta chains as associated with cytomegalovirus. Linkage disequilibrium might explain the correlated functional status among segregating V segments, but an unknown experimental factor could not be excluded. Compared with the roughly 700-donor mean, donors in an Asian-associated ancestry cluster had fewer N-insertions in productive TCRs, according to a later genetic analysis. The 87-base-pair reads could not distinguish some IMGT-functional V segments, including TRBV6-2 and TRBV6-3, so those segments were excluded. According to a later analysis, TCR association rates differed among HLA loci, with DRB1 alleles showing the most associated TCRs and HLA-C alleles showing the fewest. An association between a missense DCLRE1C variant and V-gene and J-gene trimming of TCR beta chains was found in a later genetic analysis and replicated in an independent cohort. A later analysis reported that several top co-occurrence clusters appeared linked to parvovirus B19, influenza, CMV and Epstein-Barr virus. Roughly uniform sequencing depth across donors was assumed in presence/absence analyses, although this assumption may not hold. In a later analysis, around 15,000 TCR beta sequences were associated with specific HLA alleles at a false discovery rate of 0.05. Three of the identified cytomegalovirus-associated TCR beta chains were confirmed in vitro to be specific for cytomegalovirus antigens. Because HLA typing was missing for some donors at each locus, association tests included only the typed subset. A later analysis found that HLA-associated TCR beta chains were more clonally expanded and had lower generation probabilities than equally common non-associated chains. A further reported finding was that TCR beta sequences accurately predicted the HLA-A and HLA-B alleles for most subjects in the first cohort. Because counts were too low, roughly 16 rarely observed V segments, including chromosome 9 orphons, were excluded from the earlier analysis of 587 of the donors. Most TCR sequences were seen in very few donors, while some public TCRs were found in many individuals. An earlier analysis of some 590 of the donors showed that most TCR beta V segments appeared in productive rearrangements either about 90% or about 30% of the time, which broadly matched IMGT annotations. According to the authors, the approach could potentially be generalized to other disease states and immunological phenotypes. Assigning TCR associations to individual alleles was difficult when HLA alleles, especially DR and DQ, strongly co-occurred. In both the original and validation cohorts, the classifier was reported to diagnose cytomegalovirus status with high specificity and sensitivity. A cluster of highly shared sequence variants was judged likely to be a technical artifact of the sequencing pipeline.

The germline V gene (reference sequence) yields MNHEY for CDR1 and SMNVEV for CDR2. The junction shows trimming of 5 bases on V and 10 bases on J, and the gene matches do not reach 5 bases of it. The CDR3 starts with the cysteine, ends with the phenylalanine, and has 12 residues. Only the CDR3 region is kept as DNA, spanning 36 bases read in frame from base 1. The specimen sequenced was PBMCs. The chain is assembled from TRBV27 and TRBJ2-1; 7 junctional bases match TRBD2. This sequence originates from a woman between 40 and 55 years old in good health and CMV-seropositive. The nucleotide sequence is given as TGTGCCAGCAGTGTCACAGCGGGAGAGCAGTTCTTC. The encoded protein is CASSVTAGEQFF.